Below, 30 T cell receptor beta chains from the same sample are listed, as sequenced in a study of CD8 T cells in Susac syndrome. Reverse transcription used roughly 0.5 to 1 ug RNA and random hexamers. TCRdb itself ran the immunoSEQ multiplex PCR reads through MiXCR, one entry per CDR3 protein. The sample yields about 140,000 distinct CDR3 sequences, nearly 95% seen once. The sequencing input was CD8+ T cells from PBMCs. These receptors all come from a human donor in good health.

V gene TRBV7-9 combines with J gene TRBJ2-7, with D maybe TRBD1 (6 bases). V shed 5 bases and J shed 2 bases, with 13 bases lying between them. Germline V CDR1 and CDR2: SEHNR, FQNEAQ (reference sequence). This CDR3 contains 14 residues. The CDR3 nucleotides read TGTGCCAGCAGCGATACGACAGGTACCTACGAGCAGTACTTC. Amino acids: CASSDTTGTYEQYF.

V and J are TRBV27 and TRBJ1-1; D is ambiguous. Trimming took off 5 bases at V and 6 bases at J, with 16 bases between the two ends. The length of the CDR3 is 14 residues. The germline gives CDR1 MNHEY, CDR2 SMNVEV (reference sequence). This CDR3 is CASSTHPSGAEAFF. In DNA, the CDR3 is TGTGCCAGCAGTACCCACCCCTCTGGGGCTGAAGCTTTCTTT.

J is TRBJ2-4 and V is TRBV29-1; D is perhaps TRBD2 (5 bases). The CDR3 is 13 residues long. V shed 4 bases and J shed 2 bases, with 9 bases lying between them. The germline V gene has CDR1 SQVTM and CDR2 ANQGSEA. CDR3: CSVVRGTKNIQYF. The CDR3 coding sequence is TGCAGCGTTGTTCGAGGGACCAAAAACATTCAGTACTTC.

The V call is TRBV9, the J call TRBJ2-1; 9 bases match TRBD1. CDR1 is SGDLS, CDR2 YYNGEE, per germline. The length of the CDR3 is 13 residues. V dropped 4 bases and J dropped 13; count of bases not matched to a gene: 9. The CDR3 loop is CASSPSPQGAQFF. For the CDR3, the DNA is TGTGCCAGCAGCCCAAGCCCACAGGGGGCCCAGTTCTTC.

The chain links TRBV4-2 to TRBJ2-7; possibly TRBD2 for D (6 bases). Germline V lookup: CDR1 LGHNA, CDR2 YNFKEQ. There are 17 residues in the CDR3. V shed 3 bases and J shed 2 bases, with 20 bases lying between them. CDR3 sequence (DNA): TGTGCCAGCAGCCACCCCTCCCCGGGAGAGCCAACCTACGAGCAGTACTTC. The encoded protein is CASSHPSPGEPTYEQYF.

This chain joins TRBV29-1 and TRBJ1-1; D remains unclear. This CDR3 contains 14 residues. Germline V gene data show CDR1 as SQVTM and CDR2 as ANQGSEA. Trimming took off 1 base at V and 0 bases at J, with 9 bases between the two ends. CDR3 sequence (DNA): TGCAGCGTTGAAGGGGCGGCCCTGAACACTGAAGCTTTCTTT. It yields the protein CSVEGAALNTEAFF.

This clonotype appeared a few times. The chain recombines TRBV7-6 with TRBJ2-1, with 11 bases identical to TRBD2. The V segment lost 4 bases and the J segment 4 bases; nucleotides outside the gene matches: 3. The CDR3 has 15 residues. Germline loops: CDR1 SGHVS, CDR2 FNYEAQ. Written as DNA, the CDR3 is TGTGCCAGCAGCTGGGGGACTAGCGGATACAATGAGCAGTTCTTC. Protein: CASSWGTSGYNEQFF.

The gene calls are TRBV6-1 and TRBJ2-3; D possibly corresponds to TRBD1 (6 bases). The CDR3 spans 12 residues. Germline V gene sequence: CDR1 MNHNS, CDR2 SASEGT. Trimming took 8 bases from V and 3 from J, leaving 9 bases between them. This chain's CDR3 is CASGQFTDTQYF. In DNA, the CDR3 is TGTGCCAGCGGACAGTTTACAGATACGCAGTATTTT.

This clonotype was detected only once. The chain recombines TRBV3-1 with TRBJ2-7, with TRBD2 matching over 8 bases. CDR1 LGHDT and CDR2 YNNKEL come from the germline V gene (reference sequence). Germline trimming cut 5 bases from V and 0 bases from J; bases unmatched to any gene: 9. This CDR3 has 16 amino acids. CDR3 in amino acids: CASSKATSESSYEQYF. Here the CDR3 DNA reads TGTGCCAGCAGCAAGGCGACTAGCGAGAGCTCCTACGAGCAGTACTTC.

The chain links TRBV9 to TRBJ2-1; 10 bases map to TRBD2. The CDR3 extends over 15 amino acids. The V gene's germline CDR1 is SGDLS and CDR2 YYNGEE. V shed 3 bases and J 7 bases; nucleotides not matched to a gene: 7. CDR3 protein: CASSASGSGGNEQFF. CDR3 nucleotides: TGTGCCAGCAGCGCTAGCGGGAGCGGCGGGAATGAGCAGTTCTTC.

This chain uses TRBV12-3 or TRBV12-4 with TRBJ2-3; the D is unclear. V dropped 1 base and J dropped 4 bases, with 9 bases sitting between them. CDR3 size: 14 residues. The CDR3 nucleotides are TGTGCCAGCAGTTTAGTAGGAGAGGCAGATACGCAGTATTTT. This encodes CASSLVGEADTQYF.

The gene calls are TRBV5-1 and TRBJ2-1, with D unresolved. Trimming stripped 1 base from V and 7 bases from J, with 6 bases between. CDR1 and CDR2 from the germline V gene are SGHRS and YFSETQ. The CDR3 runs 12 residues. The CDR3 DNA sequence: TGCGCCAGCAGCTTGACCGCGAATGAGCAGTTCTTC. This encodes CASSLTANEQFF.

This clonotype was seen just once. The CDR3 sequence: CASSPGAGARYEQYF. The CDR3, as DNA: TGTGCCAGCAGCCCAGGGGCGGGAGCCCGCTACGAGCAGTACTTC. The V gene is TRBV9, the J gene TRBJ2-7; a possible D gene is TRBD2 (7 bases). The germline V and J ends were trimmed by 4 bases and 3 bases, with 17 bases remaining between them. The CDR3 is made up of 15 amino acids. CDR1 SGDLS and CDR2 YYNGEE come from the germline V gene.

The chain uses TRBV27 and TRBJ2-5; D may be TRBD1 (6 bases). CDR1 is MNHEY, CDR2 SMNVEV, per germline (reference sequence). Trimming stripped 5 bases from V and 4 bases from J, with 14 bases between. The CDR3 covers 14 residues. The CDR3 sequence is CASSDDRRRETQYF. CDR3 nucleotide sequence: TGTGCCAGCAGTGATGACAGGAGGAGAGAGACCCAGTACTTC.

The J gene is TRBJ2-4, the V gene TRBV7-9; TRBD1 aligns across 7 bases. Germline-derived CDR1 and CDR2 are SEHNR and FQNEAQ (reference sequence). The CDR3 sequence is 15 residues long. The J segment lost 0 bases and the V segment lost 5 bases, leaving 4 bases of the junction unmatched. CDR3 coding DNA: TGTGCCAGCAGCGGACAGGCATTAGCCAAAAACATTCAGTACTTC. It yields the protein CASSGQALAKNIQYF.

The J gene is TRBJ2-1, the V gene TRBV27; 10 bases map to TRBD2. Losses at the gene ends were 7 bases for V and 8 bases for J; bases not matched to a gene: 8. The CDR3 length is 14 residues. CDR1 and CDR2 from the germline V gene are MNHEY and SMNVEV (reference sequence). The CDR3 loop is CASTTSGTRYEQFF. The CDR3 nucleotides read TGTGCCAGCACCACTAGCGGGACTAGGTATGAGCAGTTCTTC.

This clonotype was found once. The J gene is TRBJ2-4, the V gene TRBV6-1; TRBD2 aligns across 13 bases. Germline values: CDR1 MNHNS, CDR2 SASEGT. V gave up 7 bases and J gave up 1 base; unmatched junction bases: 10. The CDR3 runs to 18 residues. This chain's CDR3 is CASNPRTSGRDAKNIQYF. The CDR3 DNA reads TGTGCCAGCAATCCGCGGACTAGCGGGAGAGATGCCAAAAACATTCAGTACTTC.

The CDR3 DNA reads as TGTGCCAGCAGCCCTTGGGTAGCGGGAGGGGAGACCCAGTACTTC. Its protein product is CASSPWVAGGETQYF. The chain carries TRBV5-4 and TRBJ2-5; TRBD2 agrees at 11 bases. The ends lost 4 bases at V and 5 bases at J; junction bases unmatched: 7. CDR1 and CDR2 from the germline V gene are SGHNT and YYREEE (reference sequence). The CDR3 is 15 amino acids. Combining the CDR3 with reference TRBV5-4 and TRBJ2-5 gives the whole variable domain ETGVTQSPTHLIKTRGQQVTLRCSSQSGHNTVSWYQQALGQGPQFIFQYYREEENGRGNFPPRFSGLQFPNYSSELNVNALELDDSALYLCASSPWVAGGETQYFGPGTRLLVL.

In nucleotides, the CDR3 is TGTGCCAGCAGTTTAACTAGCGGGAGGGCCGCCAATGAGCAGTTCTTC. As protein: CASSLTSGRAANEQFF. The chain links TRBV27 to TRBJ2-1; TRBD2 aligns across 13 bases. CDR1 and CDR2 (germline): MNHEY, SMNVEV (reference sequence). V shed 2 bases, J shed 6 bases, and the junction held 4 bases outside the gene matches. The CDR3 is 16 residues long.

The DNA for the CDR3 is TGTGCCTGGACTAGCGGGAGTACCGGGGAGCTGTTTTTT. It translates to CAWTSGSTGELFF. The rearrangement uses TRBV30 and TRBJ2-2; 10 nucleotides agree with TRBD2. Unmatched junction bases numbered 1, after V lost 4 bases and J lost 5 bases. CDR3 size: 13 residues. The germline V gene has CDR1 GTSNPN and CDR2 SVGIG (reference sequence).

The chain couples TRBV29-1 to TRBJ2-7; 7 bases fit TRBD1. V lost 2 bases and J lost 6; bases outside the gene matches: 7. The CDR3 spans 13 residues. The germline V gene encodes CDR1 SQVTM and CDR2 ANQGSEA. The CDR3 DNA reads TGCAGCGTTGAAACAGGGTCAGGGGGCGAGCAGTACTTC. Translated: CSVETGSGGEQYF.

The gene calls are TRBV11-2 and TRBJ2-5; TRBD2 matches at 8 bases. The CDR3 extends over 15 amino acids. CDR1 is SGHAT, CDR2 FQNNGV, per germline. Trimming took 5 bases from V and 2 from J; bases not matched to a gene: 7. CDR3 DNA: TGTGCCAGCAGCCCACCGGGACTAGATCAAGAGACCCAGTACTTC. Amino acids: CASSPPGLDQETQYF.

The CDR3 spells CASSLSGYTGELFF. The CDR3 nucleotides are TGTGCCAGCAGTTTATCAGGGTACACCGGGGAGCTGTTTTTT. The gene calls are TRBV27 and TRBJ2-2; no definite D call. There are 14 residues in the CDR3. Trimming shortened V by 0 bases and J by 3 bases, and 5 bases separated the two germline ends. Germline V gene sequence: CDR1 MNHEY, CDR2 SMNVEV (reference sequence).

This clonotype was observed once. This chain uses TRBV6-5 with TRBJ2-5, with D perhaps matching TRBD2 (6 bases). Germline V gene data show CDR1 as MNHEY and CDR2 as SVGAGI. Trimming removed 2 bases at V and 1 base at J, with 8 bases between. This CDR3 is built from 14 residues. CDR3 protein: CASSYGGRQETQYF. DNA of the CDR3: TGTGCCAGCAGTTACGGAGGGCGCCAAGAGACCCAGTACTTC.

This chain links TRBV4-3 with TRBJ2-7, with TRBD2 matching over 8 bases. CDR1 and CDR2 (germline): LGHNA, YSLEER. This CDR3 spans 14 amino acids. V was clipped by 1 base and J by 5 bases; unmatched bases: 4. DNA for the CDR3: TGCGCCAGCAGCCAAGTTTACGGGAGGGACGAGCAGTACTTC. It is translated as CASSQVYGRDEQYF.

This sequence joins TRBV13 and TRBJ2-7, with 8 nucleotides matching TRBD2. With 5 bases clipped from V and 2 bases from J, the junction kept 8 bases outside the gene matches. The CDR3 runs to 15 residues. Germline lookup yields CDR1 PRHDT and CDR2 FYEKMQ (reference sequence). This CDR3 is CASSPGGQMPYEQYF. As DNA, the CDR3 is TGTGCCAGCAGCCCGGGGGGGCAGATGCCCTACGAGCAGTACTTC.

The V gene is TRBV5-6, the J gene TRBJ2-3, with TRBD2 matching 7 bases. J was trimmed by 2 bases and V by 6 bases; bases with no gene match: 15. This CDR3 has 17 residues. Germline V gene lookup returns CDR1 SGHDT and CDR2 YYEEEE. DNA of the CDR3: TGTGCCAGCACCGATCCAGCAGCCGGGACTAACACAGATACGCAGTATTTT. Its translation: CASTDPAAGTNTDTQYF.

The CDR3 DNA is TGTGCCAGCAGCCCCTCCCGGGACTCCTCCTACAATGAGCAGTTCTTC. It encodes CASSPSRDSSYNEQFF. The rearrangement uses TRBV5-6 and TRBJ2-1; D may be TRBD2 (6 bases). The V end was cut by 4 bases, the J end by 0 bases, with 14 bases between. The germline V gene encodes CDR1 SGHDT and CDR2 YYEEEE. This CDR3 comprises 16 residues.

The V gene is TRBV19, the J gene TRBJ1-1; D remains unclear. This CDR3 contains 13 residues. Trimming took off 3 bases at V and 4 bases at J, with 9 bases between the two ends. The germline V gene encodes CDR1 LNHDA and CDR2 SQIVND (reference sequence). The CDR3 DNA follows: TGTGCCAGTAGTATTCTCTATCGCACTGAAGCTTTCTTT. It specifies CASSILYRTEAFF.

The V call is TRBV9, the J call TRBJ1-5, with D maybe TRBD1 (5 bases). V was trimmed by 0 bases and J by 6 bases, leaving 13 bases between them. The V gene's germline CDR1 is SGDLS and CDR2 YYNGEE. The length of the CDR3 is 15 residues. CDR3 region: CASSVGPGGGQPQHF. The CDR3 region has the DNA TGTGCCAGCAGCGTAGGGCCAGGCGGGGGTCAGCCCCAGCATTTT. The variable domain in full, with the rest retrieved from reference TRBV9 and TRBJ1-5, is DSGVTQTPKHLITATGQRVTLRCSPRSGDLSVYWYQQSLDQGLQFLIQYYNGEERAKGNILERFSAQQFPDLHSELNLSSLELGDSALYFCASSVGPGGGQPQHFGDGTRLSIL.